The rows below give T cell receptor beta chains drawn from one sample of a study of T cells in localized non-small cell lung cancer. Measured with immunoSEQ multiplex PCR; TCRdb has only the in-frame clones, and not every one. The sample holds 40,000 to 60,000 clones, roughly 79% seen once. This material consisted of peripheral blood mononuclear cells, taken before any cancer treatment. These receptors were taken from a man aged 35 to 69 with stage III lung adenocarcinoma. CDR3s include the opening cysteine and the closing phenylalanine or tryptophan. The D gene is left open where the match is weak. Size tells how often a clone was seen (once, few, many) or the class of an expanded clone, and some rows leave it out.

cdr3_nt: TGTGCCAGCAGTGTGAGCGGGGTCTCCTACAATGAGCAGTTCTTC
cdr3_aa: CASSVSGVSYNEQFF
v_call: TRBV6-1
j_call: TRBJ2-1
clone_size: NA
d_call: TRBD2

cdr3_nt: TGTGCCAGCAGCTTCAAACCAATTTTGCGGGACTCACCCCTCCACTTT
cdr3_aa: CASSFKPILRDSPLHF
v_call: TRBV7-2
j_call: TRBJ1-6
clone_size: once
d_call: NA

cdr3_nt: TGTGCCAGCAGGGCTGACATAAACACCGGGGAGCTGTTTTTT
cdr3_aa: CASRADINTGELFF
v_call: TRBV2
j_call: TRBJ2-2
clone_size: NA
d_call: NA

cdr3_nt: TGTGCCATCAGCACAGCGGGGACGGACATTCAGTACTTC
cdr3_aa: CAISTAGTDIQYF
v_call: TRBV10-3
j_call: TRBJ2-4
clone_size: NA
d_call: TRBD2

cdr3_nt: TGTGCCAGCAGCCGTCAAACAGGGGGAGGAAACTACGAGCAGTACTTC
cdr3_aa: CASSRQTGGGNYEQYF
v_call: TRBV5-4
j_call: TRBJ2-7
clone_size: NA
d_call: TRBD1

cdr3_nt: TGTGCCAGCAGCGCGACAGGGACCACCTACGAGCAGTACTTC
cdr3_aa: CASSATGTTYEQYF
v_call: TRBV27
j_call: TRBJ2-7
clone_size: NA
d_call: TRBD1

cdr3_nt: TGTGCCAGCAGTTACTCAAAAAATGAGCAGTTCTTC
cdr3_aa: CASSYSKNEQFF
v_call: TRBV6-6
j_call: TRBJ2-1
clone_size: NA
d_call: NA

cdr3_nt: TGTGCCAGCAGCCGGACGGGACCTTCACCCCTCCACTTT
cdr3_aa: CASSRTGPSPLHF
v_call: TRBV27
j_call: TRBJ1-6
clone_size: few
d_call: NA

cdr3_nt: TGTGCCAGCAGCTTGCAAGGACAGGGGATTCAAGAGACCCAGTACTTC
cdr3_aa: CASSLQGQGIQETQYF
v_call: TRBV11-2
j_call: TRBJ2-5
clone_size: NA
d_call: TRBD1

cdr3_nt: TGTGCCTGGAGTGTATCTGTCGCAGATACGCAGTATTTT
cdr3_aa: CAWSVSVADTQYF
v_call: TRBV30
j_call: TRBJ2-3
clone_size: few
d_call: NA

cdr3_nt: TGTGCCAGCAGTACCCGCGGCGACACTGAAGCTTTCTTT
cdr3_aa: CASSTRGDTEAFF
v_call: TRBV27
j_call: TRBJ1-1
clone_size: NA
d_call: NA

cdr3_nt: TGCGCCAGCAGCCTAAGCTCGACAGGCTGGGGTTCCTACGAGCAGTACTTC
cdr3_aa: CASSLSSTGWGSYEQYF
v_call: TRBV5-1
j_call: TRBJ2-7
clone_size: NA
d_call: NA

cdr3_nt: TGTGCCAGCAGCTTAGGACTAGCGGGGGGGAGCTCCTACGAGCAGTACTTC
cdr3_aa: CASSLGLAGGSSYEQYF
v_call: TRBV7-2
j_call: TRBJ2-7
clone_size: NA
d_call: TRBD2

cdr3_nt: TGTGCCAGCAGCCAAGACCCTACTAGCGGGGGGGCCAGGGACATTCAGTACTTC
cdr3_aa: CASSQDPTSGGARDIQYF
v_call: TRBV4-2
j_call: TRBJ2-4
clone_size: once
d_call: TRBD2

cdr3_nt: TGTGCCAGCAGCTTAGACAGTGGGTACGCGCAGTACTTC
cdr3_aa: CASSLDSGYAQYF
v_call: TRBV7-7
j_call: TRBJ2-7
clone_size: NA
d_call: NA

cdr3_nt: TGTGCCAGCAGCTCCCGCTCAGGGAGCGGAGCCTACGAGCAGTACTTC
cdr3_aa: CASSSRSGSGAYEQYF
v_call: TRBV27
j_call: TRBJ2-7
clone_size: NA
d_call: NA

cdr3_nt: TGTGCCAGCAGGAAGGGAAGGGCCGGGGCCAACGTCCTGACTTTC
cdr3_aa: CASRKGRAGANVLTF
v_call: TRBV2
j_call: TRBJ2-6
clone_size: NA
d_call: NA

cdr3_nt: TGTGCCAGCAGTCCTCTTGACTATGGCTACACCTTC
cdr3_aa: CASSPLDYGYTF
v_call: TRBV6-5
j_call: TRBJ1-2
clone_size: NA
d_call: NA

cdr3_nt: TGTGCCAGCTCAGGGGACATGGGACGAGCTTTCTTT
cdr3_aa: CASSGDMGRAFF
v_call: TRBV18
j_call: TRBJ1-1
clone_size: few
d_call: NA

cdr3_nt: TGTGCCAGCACCCTAGGACAGGGCATTATTGAAGCTTTCTTT
cdr3_aa: CASTLGQGIIEAFF
v_call: TRBV2
j_call: TRBJ1-1
clone_size: NA
d_call: TRBD1

cdr3_nt: TGTGCCAGCAGCTTGGGTCAGAGCTCCTACGAGCAGTACTTC
cdr3_aa: CASSLGQSSYEQYF
v_call: TRBV5-4
j_call: TRBJ2-7
clone_size: NA
d_call: NA

cdr3_nt: TGTGCCAGCAGCCTGAACGGCAGGGTAAACATTCAGTACTTC
cdr3_aa: CASSLNGRVNIQYF
v_call: TRBV5-4
j_call: TRBJ2-4
clone_size: NA
d_call: NA

cdr3_nt: TGCGCCAGCAGCCAAGAGCGGAGAGGGCTAGACTATGGCTACACCTTC
cdr3_aa: CASSQERRGLDYGYTF
v_call: TRBV4-1
j_call: TRBJ1-2
clone_size: few
d_call: NA

cdr3_nt: TGTGCCAGCTCACCACCCTCGGGACAATCATCCTACGAGCAGTACTTC
cdr3_aa: CASSPPSGQSSYEQYF
v_call: TRBV18
j_call: TRBJ2-7
clone_size: NA
d_call: NA

cdr3_nt: TGTGCCAGCAGCTTGTCGGCAGGGATGGGTGAAAAACTGTTTTTT
cdr3_aa: CASSLSAGMGEKLFF
v_call: TRBV5-4
j_call: TRBJ1-4
clone_size: NA
d_call: NA

cdr3_nt: TGTGCCAGCAGCCCGCTGACAGGGGGCAGAGAGACCCAGTACTTC
cdr3_aa: CASSPLTGGRETQYF
v_call: TRBV5-4
j_call: TRBJ2-5
clone_size: NA
d_call: TRBD1